The next 22 T cell receptor beta chains were all read from a single sample in a study of blood T cell repertoires in COVID-19. This table comes from immunoSEQ multiplex PCR, and its TCRdb copy is limited to in-frame clones, with some not included. This table holds approximately 250,000 clones, around 84% found once. The sequencing sample was made of peripheral blood. The origin of the receptors is a man aged 35 to 55 with acute or convalescent COVID-19.

J is TRBJ1-1 and V is TRBV5-1; a weak D match, TRBD1 (6 bases). Germline V gene sequence: CDR1 SGHRS, CDR2 YFSETQ. Trimming removed 0 bases from V and 4 bases from J, with 16 bases in between. The CDR3 extends over 16 amino acids. The chain's CDR3 is CASSLANNRGITEAFF. The CDR3 nucleotides are TGCGCCAGCAGCTTGGCCAATAATAGGGGGATCACTGAAGCTTTCTTT.

This clone has a handful of counts. The identical CDR3 is also encoded by other nucleotide sequences in the sample. The chain carries TRBV30 and TRBJ2-7, with TRBD1 matching 8 bases. This CDR3 comprises 12 residues. With V trimmed by 1 base and J by 4 bases, 0 bases remained unmatched. CDR1 is GTSNPN and CDR2 is SVGIG in the germline V gene (reference sequence). In nucleotides, the CDR3 is TGTGCCTGGAGTGGGACAGGGTACGAGCAGTACTTC. Translation gives CAWSGTGYEQYF.

The CDR3 DNA reads as TGTGCCAGCAGCCCCCTGATCGGGAACACCGGGGAGCTGTTTTTT. This codes for CASSPLIGNTGELFF. This sequence joins TRBV7-2 and TRBJ2-2; no reliable D call. There are 15 residues in the CDR3. The V and J ends lost 5 bases and 1 base respectively, with 11 bases between them. CDR1 and CDR2 (germline): SGHTA, FQGNSA.

A word on this clone: The sample holds other DNA sequences that translate to the same CDR3. The J gene is TRBJ1-1, the V gene TRBV3-1 (or the pseudogene TRBV3-2); D call uncertain. V shed 1 base and J shed 0 bases, with 6 bases lying between them. CDR3 size: 14 residues. Germline assignment: CDR1 LGHDT and CDR2 YNNKEL (reference sequence). The CDR3, as DNA: TGTGCCAGCAGCCAAGGAGGGATGAACACTGAAGCTTTCTTT. Translating gives CASSQGGMNTEAFF.

The chain recombines TRBV20-1 with TRBJ2-6; 8 nucleotides line up with TRBD1. V gave up 3 bases and J gave up 1 base; unmatched junction bases: 5. The CDR3 sequence is 16 residues long. The germline gives CDR1 DFQATT, CDR2 SNEGSKA (reference sequence). CDR3 coding DNA: TGCAGTGCTAGTCTGGACAGGGCGTCTGGGGCCAACGTCCTGACTTTC. Encoded protein: CSASLDRASGANVLTF.

The table lists this clone with a few counts. The J gene is TRBJ1-2, the V gene TRBV19; TRBD1 agrees at 8 bases. Losses at the gene ends were 7 bases for V and 6 bases for J; bases not matched to a gene: 10. The CDR3 is made up of 14 amino acids. Germline CDR1 reads LNHDA; CDR2 reads SQIVND (reference sequence). DNA for the CDR3: TGTGCCAGTAAAAACCTGGACAGGGAGCATGGCTACACCTTC. Translating it yields CASKNLDREHGYTF.

The rearrangement links TRBV27 to TRBJ2-7, with a weak D call TRBD2 (7 bases). This CDR3 contains 14 residues. From germline, CDR1 is MNHEY and CDR2 SMNVEV (reference sequence). With 3 bases removed from V and 3 bases from J, the gap between germline ends came to 12 bases. CDR3 DNA: TGTGCCAGCAGTTTTGGCGGGGGCGTCTACGAGCAGTACTTC. It yields the protein CASSFGGGVYEQYF.

The V gene is TRBV6-1, the J gene TRBJ2-7, with 9 bases matching TRBD1. V shed 1 base and J 5 bases; nucleotides not matched to a gene: 9. Germline V gene lookup returns CDR1 MNHNS and CDR2 SASEGT. CDR3 length: 16 residues. The CDR3 reads CASSEEAGQGNDEQYF. The CDR3, as DNA: TGTGCCAGCAGTGAAGAGGCGGGACAGGGTAACGACGAGCAGTACTTC.

This chain links TRBV2 with TRBJ1-6; TRBD1 might be the D (6 bases). Per the germline V gene, CDR1 is SNHLY and CDR2 is FYNNEI. The CDR3 length is 14 residues. Trimming removed 6 bases from V and 13 bases from J, with 19 bases in between. The chain's CDR3 is CASRLSGDTSPLHF. CDR3 DNA: TGTGCCAGCAGGCTCAGTGGGGACACTTCCCCCCTCCACTTT.

V and J are TRBV29-1 and TRBJ2-5; no clear D. There are 13 residues in the CDR3. Trimming took 1 base from V and 0 from J, leaving 6 bases between them. Germline V CDR1 and CDR2: SQVTM, ANQGSEA. For the CDR3, the DNA is TGCAGCGTTGAAGGGCTGTACCAAGAGACCCAGTACTTC. As protein: CSVEGLYQETQYF.

V usage is TRBV10-3 and J usage is TRBJ2-3; D is possibly TRBD2 (6 bases). Trimming cost V 5 bases and J 0 bases, with 18 bases left between them. The CDR3 totals 17 residues. The germline gives CDR1 ENHRY, CDR2 SYGVKD. The CDR3 DNA reads as TGTGCCATCAGTCGTATCGCGGCGGGGCATAGCACAGATACGCAGTATTTT. Protein: CAISRIAAGHSTDTQYF.

The CDR3 DNA sequence: TGTGCCAGCAGCCAACAGTACTACAATGAGCAGTTCTTC. It translates to CASSQQYYNEQFF. The chain uses TRBV3-1 (or the pseudogene TRBV3-2) and TRBJ2-1; D remains unclear. Between the trimmed V and J ends, which lost 2 bases and 3 bases, there was a span of 5 bases. Germline CDR1 LGHDT, CDR2 YNNKEL (reference sequence). The CDR3 runs 13 residues.

The chain links TRBV5-1 to TRBJ1-2; D perhaps matches TRBD1 (5 bases). This CDR3 is 14 amino acids long. The V gene's germline CDR1 is SGHRS and CDR2 YFSETQ. The V and J ends lost 4 bases and 3 bases respectively, with 13 bases between them. CDR3 sequence: CASSPSGGDYGYTF. CDR3 nucleotide sequence: TGCGCCAGCAGCCCAAGCGGGGGGGACTATGGCTACACCTTC. The whole variable domain, remainder taken from reference TRBV5-1 and TRBJ1-2, is KAGVTQTPRYLIKTRGQQVTLSCSPISGHRSVSWYQQTPGQGLQFLFEYFSETQRNKGNFPGRFSGRQFSNSRSEMNVSTLELGDSALYLCASSPSGGDYGYTFGSGTRLTVV.

V is TRBV7-2 and J is TRBJ1-2; tentatively, D is TRBD1 (6 bases). Germline V gene sequence: CDR1 SGHTA, CDR2 FQGNSA. V was cut by 5 bases and J by 10 bases, with 14 bases left in between. This CDR3 comprises 12 residues. The CDR3 nucleotides are TGTGCCAGCAGCCTGCAGGGGTTTTACTACACCTTC. This codes for CASSLQGFYYTF. Full variable domain (remainder filled in from reference TRBV7-2 and TRBJ1-2): GAGVSQSPSNKVTEKGKDVELRCDPISGHTALYWYRQSLGQGLEFLIYFQGNSAPDKSGLPSDRFSAERTGGSVSTLTIQRTQQEDSAVYLCASSLQGFYYTFGSGTRLTVV.

This clone was recorded only once. The rearrangement uses TRBV7-9 and TRBJ1-4; 9 nucleotides match TRBD1. The CDR3 has 17 amino acids. J was trimmed by 4 bases and V by 3 bases; bases with no gene match: 9. CDR1 and CDR2 (germline): SEHNR, FQNEAQ (reference sequence). CDR3 loop: CASSFPLRDRVNEKLFF. DNA for the CDR3: TGTGCCAGCAGCTTCCCCCTCAGGGACAGGGTTAATGAAAAACTGTTTTTT.

The rearrangement uses TRBV28 and TRBJ2-1, with D perhaps matching TRBD2 (6 bases). CDR1 is MDHEN and CDR2 is SYDVKM in the germline V gene. CDR3 length: 14 residues. With 6 bases removed from V and 8 bases from J, the gap between germline ends came to 17 bases. The CDR3 spells CASRHPGRNDEQFF. CDR3 coding DNA: TGTGCCAGCAGACACCCCGGGAGAAACGATGAGCAGTTCTTC.

The chain combines TRBV2 with TRBJ1-1, with 7 positions matching TRBD1. Germline values: CDR1 SNHLY, CDR2 FYNNEI. The ends lost 5 bases at V and 3 bases at J; junction bases unmatched: 3. The CDR3 extends over 13 amino acids. The CDR3 bases are TGTGCCAGCAGTCAGGGGGAGGACACTGAAGCTTTCTTT. Translated, it gives CASSQGEDTEAFF.

This clone was counted once. The chain joins TRBV7-9 to TRBJ2-7; the match to TRBD2 covers 8 bases. This CDR3 is 17 amino acids long. Trimming cost V 1 base and J 6 bases; bases outside gene matches: 14. Germline V CDR1 and CDR2: SEHNR, FQNEAQ (reference sequence). The CDR3, as DNA: TGTGCCAGCAGCTTAGGGGCCGGCGGGGGGACCAAGGGCGAGCAGTACTTC. Translation: CASSLGAGGGTKGEQYF.

V gene TRBV18 combines with J gene TRBJ2-3; TRBD1 agrees at 7 bases. CDR1 and CDR2 from the germline V gene are KGHSH and LQKENI. The CDR3 loop spans 18 amino acids. Trimming took 3 bases from V and 4 from J; bases not matched to a gene: 16. Here the CDR3 reads CASSPVNLQGVQADTQYF. CDR3 DNA: TGTGCCAGCTCACCGGTGAACCTTCAGGGGGTCCAGGCAGATACGCAGTATTTT.

The chain combines TRBV6-5 with TRBJ2-4, with 8 nucleotides matching TRBD1. Germline CDR1 MNHEY, CDR2 SVGAGI. The V and J ends lost 8 bases and 9 bases, in that order; junction bases with no gene match: 9. There are 13 residues in the CDR3. This CDR3 reads CASQDRVASIQYF. The CDR3, as DNA: TGTGCCAGCCAGGACAGGGTGGCAAGCATTCAGTACTTC.

This clone came up once. V usage is TRBV30 and J usage is TRBJ1-2, with TRBD1 as a possible D gene (5 bases). This CDR3 comprises 11 residues. The ends were cut back, 8 bases at V and 7 bases at J, with 14 bases in the middle. Germline V gene sequence: CDR1 GTSNPN, CDR2 SVGIG (reference sequence). Here the CDR3 reads CAGGLPPGYTF. CDR3 nucleotides: TGTGCCGGGGGACTCCCCCCTGGCTACACCTTC.

CDR3 nucleotides: TGTGCCAGCAGTGCGTCAGTCTATGGCTACACCTTC. This codes for CASSASVYGYTF. The chain couples TRBV25-1 to TRBJ1-2; D call uncertain. CDR3 length: 12 amino acids. Per germline, CDR1 MGHDK and CDR2 SYGVNS. The V end lost 4 bases, the J end lost 4 bases, and 7 bases lay between the germline ends.